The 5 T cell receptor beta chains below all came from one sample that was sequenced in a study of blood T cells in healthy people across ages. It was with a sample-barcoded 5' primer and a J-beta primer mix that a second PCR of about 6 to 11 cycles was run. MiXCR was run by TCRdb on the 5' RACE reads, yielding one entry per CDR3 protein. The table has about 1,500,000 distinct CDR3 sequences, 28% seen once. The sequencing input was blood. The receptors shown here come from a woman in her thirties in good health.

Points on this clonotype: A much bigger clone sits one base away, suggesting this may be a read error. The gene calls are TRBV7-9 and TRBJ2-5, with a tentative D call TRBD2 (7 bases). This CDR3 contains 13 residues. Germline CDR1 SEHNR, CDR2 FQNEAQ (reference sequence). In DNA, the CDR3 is TGTGCCGGCAGGGCCGGGGGGCTCGGGACCCAGTACTTC. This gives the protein CAGRAGGLGTQYF. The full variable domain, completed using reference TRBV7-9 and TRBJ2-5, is DTGVSQNPRHKITKRGQNVTFRCDPISEHNRLYWYRQTLGQGPEFLTYFQNEAQLEKSRLLSDRFSAERPKGSFSTLEIQRTEQGDSAMYLCAGRAGGLGTQYFGPGTRLLVL.

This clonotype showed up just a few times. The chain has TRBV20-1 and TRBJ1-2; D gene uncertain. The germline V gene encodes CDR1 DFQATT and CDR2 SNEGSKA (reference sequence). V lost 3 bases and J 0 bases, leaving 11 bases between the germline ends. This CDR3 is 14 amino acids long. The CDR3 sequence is CSARTQLANYGYTF. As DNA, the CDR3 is TGCAGTGCTAGGACCCAGTTAGCTAACTATGGCTACACCTTC.

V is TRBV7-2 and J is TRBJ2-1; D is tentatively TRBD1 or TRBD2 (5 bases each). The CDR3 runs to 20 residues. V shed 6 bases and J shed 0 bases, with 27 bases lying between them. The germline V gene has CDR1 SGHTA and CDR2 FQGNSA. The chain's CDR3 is CASSQGAGPGRSRSYNEQFF. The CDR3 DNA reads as TGTGCCAGCAGTCAAGGGGCAGGACCGGGGCGTTCCCGCTCCTACAATGAGCAGTTCTTC.

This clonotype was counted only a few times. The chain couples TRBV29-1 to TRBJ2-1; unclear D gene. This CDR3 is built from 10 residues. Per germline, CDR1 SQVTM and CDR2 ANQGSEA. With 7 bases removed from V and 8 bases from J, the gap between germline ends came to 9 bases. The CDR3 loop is CSALYDEQFF. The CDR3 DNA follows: TGCAGCGCCCTTTACGATGAGCAGTTCTTC.

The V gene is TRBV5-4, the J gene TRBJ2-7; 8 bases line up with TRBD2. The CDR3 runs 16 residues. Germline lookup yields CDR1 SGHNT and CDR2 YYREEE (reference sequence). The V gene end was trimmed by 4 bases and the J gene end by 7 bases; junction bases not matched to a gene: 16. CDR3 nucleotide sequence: TGTGCCAGCAGCCCGGGAGATGTAGGCTTAGCGGGGGAGCAGTACTTC. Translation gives CASSPGDVGLAGEQYF.